These 5 T cell receptor beta chains were all obtained from the same sample, sequenced in a study of cytomegalovirus exposure and HLA in healthy donors. Amplification used 60 Vbeta primers and 13 Jbeta primers. Sequencing used immunoSEQ multiplex PCR; TCRdb keeps in-frame clones, though not all of them. The data contain 150,000 to 200,000 clones, roughly 80% of them singletons. Sequenced: PBMCs. The receptors here all came from a man younger than 35 in good health and CMV-seronegative.

J is TRBJ1-5 and V is TRBV27, with 9 bases lining up with TRBD1. J lost 6 bases, V lost 6 bases, and 6 bases had no gene match. Per the germline V gene, CDR1 is MNHEY and CDR2 is SMNVEV (reference sequence). The CDR3 runs 14 residues. Here the CDR3 reads CASRPGTGLQPQHF. CDR3 coding DNA: TGTGCCAGCAGGCCCGGGACAGGGCTTCAGCCCCAGCATTTT.

V usage is TRBV7-6 and J usage is TRBJ1-4, with TRBD1 identical over 8 bases. Trimming at V came to 1 base and at J to 3 bases, leaving 7 bases not matched to a gene. The length of the CDR3 is 17 residues. Germline lookup yields CDR1 SGHVS and CDR2 FNYEAQ. The CDR3 protein is CASSLVFPRGPNEKLFF. In DNA, the CDR3 is TGTGCCAGCAGCTTAGTGTTCCCCAGGGGGCCTAATGAAAAACTGTTTTTT.

The CDR3 nucleotides are TGTGCCAGCAGGTACAGGGAAAGGGGCTCCTACGAGCAGTACTTC. Translation: CASRYRERGSYEQYF. The rearrangement links TRBV11-3 to TRBJ2-7; D might be TRBD1 (6 bases). With 6 bases removed from V and 0 bases from J, the gap between germline ends came to 15 bases. The CDR3 has 15 amino acids. Germline CDR1 is SGHNT and CDR2 is YENEEA.

The chain recombines TRBV19 with TRBJ1-1; D gene ambiguous. The CDR3 extends over 18 amino acids. The V and J ends lost 4 bases and 0 bases respectively, with 21 bases between them. Germline CDR1 is LNHDA and CDR2 is SQIVND (reference sequence). Here the CDR3 reads CASSSQRIRRGMNTEAFF. The CDR3 bases are TGTGCCAGTAGTAGCCAGCGGATTCGAAGAGGAATGAACACTGAAGCTTTCTTT.

The chain couples TRBV29-1 to TRBJ1-1, with 9 bases fitting TRBD1. V gave up 2 bases and J gave up 5 bases; unmatched junction bases: 3. In germline, CDR1 is SQVTM, CDR2 ANQGSEA. The CDR3 runs 13 residues. As DNA, the CDR3 is TGCAGCGTTGAAACCGACAGGGGGACTGAAGCTTTCTTT. It codes for CSVETDRGTEAFF.